The 32 T cell receptor beta chains below all came from one sample that was sequenced in a study of blood T cell repertoires in COVID-19. Libraries were prepared by immunoSEQ multiplex PCR; TCRdb keeps only in-frame clonotypes and omits some of them. The table includes tens of thousands of clones, 76% detected once. The sequenced sample was peripheral blood. The receptors shown here come from a man aged 70 or older with active or convalescent COVID-19.

The genes are TRBV28 and TRBJ1-5; perhaps TRBD1 as D (6 bases). The V and J ends lost 5 bases and 4 bases respectively, with 9 bases between them. CDR1 is MDHEN and CDR2 is SYDVKM in the germline V gene. The CDR3 loop spans 13 amino acids. The chain's CDR3 is CASSKGGNQPQHF. The CDR3 nucleotides read TGTGCCAGCAGTAAGGGGGGGAATCAGCCCCAGCATTTT.

The rearrangement uses TRBV3-1 (or the pseudogene TRBV3-2) and TRBJ2-1; 7 bases align to TRBD1. Trimming removed 4 bases from V and 9 bases from J; junction bases left unmatched: 15. Germline V gives CDR1 LGHDT, CDR2 YNNKEL (reference sequence). The CDR3 totals 16 residues. In DNA, the CDR3 is TGTGCCAGCAGCCCCCCTTCTCCCGACAGGGTCGGTGAGCAGTTCTTC. Protein product: CASSPPSPDRVGEQFF.

As for this clone: One end of the junction is discordant with germline, which a read error may explain. The rearrangement uses TRBV7-7 and TRBJ2-7; D possibly corresponds to TRBD1 (5 bases). The germline V gene has CDR1 SSHAT and CDR2 FNYEAQ (reference sequence). CDR3 length equals 14 residues. The CDR3 reads CASSLVQGSNEQYF. The CDR3 bases are TGTGCTAGCAGCTTAGTCCAGGGTTCCAACGAGCAGTACTTC.

The V call is TRBV7-9, the J call TRBJ2-2; TRBD2 aligns across 8 bases. Germline values: CDR1 SEHNR, CDR2 FQNEAQ (reference sequence). The CDR3 has 16 residues. V gave up 0 bases and J gave up 3 bases; unmatched junction bases: 3. CDR3 amino acids: CASSLAGRGDTGELFF. The CDR3 DNA sequence: TGTGCCAGCAGCTTAGCCGGGAGGGGTGACACCGGGGAGCTGTTTTTT.

This clone was observed a few times. The CDR3 protein is CASGSLGPTDTQYF. DNA for the CDR3: TGTGCCAGCGGCTCTCTGGGGCCCACAGATACGCAGTATTTT. The chain couples TRBV28 to TRBJ2-3, with D perhaps TRBD1 (5 bases). The CDR3 length is 14 residues. Germline lookup yields CDR1 MDHEN and CDR2 SYDVKM. V lost 8 bases and J 2 bases, leaving 14 bases between the germline ends.

V gene TRBV5-4 combines with J gene TRBJ1-4; weak D call: TRBD1 (6 bases). V was clipped by 3 bases and J by 4 bases, with 13 bases between them. Germline-derived CDR1 and CDR2 are SGHNT and YYREEE (reference sequence). The CDR3 covers 15 residues. The CDR3 DNA reads TGTGCCAGCAGCTCGGGGGGGCAGGTTAATGAAAAACTGTTTTTT. This gives the protein CASSSGGQVNEKLFF.

This clone has a handful of counts. The rearrangement links TRBV19 to TRBJ1-5; no reliable D call. Germline CDR1 LNHDA, CDR2 SQIVND (reference sequence). The CDR3 spans 12 residues. V was cut by 5 bases and J by 4 bases, with 6 bases left in between. Here the CDR3 reads CASSPRNQPQHF. CDR3 sequence (DNA): TGTGCCAGTAGTCCCCGGAATCAGCCCCAGCATTTT.

The V and J genes are TRBV4-1 and TRBJ1-3; D gene unclear. Germline-derived CDR1 and CDR2 are MGHRA and YSYEKL. This CDR3 has 15 residues. Trimming shortened V by 2 bases and J by 4 bases, and 12 bases separated the two germline ends. The CDR3 DNA reads as TGCGCCAGCAGCCAAACGGGAGATACAGGAAACACCATATATTTT. Residues: CASSQTGDTGNTIYF.

The chain carries TRBV15 and TRBJ2-3; maybe TRBD1 (6 bases). Trimming stripped 0 bases from V and 4 bases from J, with 8 bases between. The CDR3 runs 14 residues. Germline V gene sequence: CDR1 LNHNV, CDR2 YYDKDF (reference sequence). The CDR3 DNA follows: TGTGCCACCAGCAGAGACAGGGGCTCAGATACGCAGTATTTT. Encoded protein: CATSRDRGSDTQYF.

The rearrangement uses TRBV10-3 and TRBJ1-2, with D unclear. The CDR3 is 15 amino acids. Germline-derived CDR1 and CDR2 are ENHRY and SYGVKD. V was cut by 5 bases and J by 4 bases, with 17 bases left in between. In nucleotides, the CDR3 is TGTGCCATCAGTCTTGACTTGTCGATGGGCTATGGCTACACCTTC. Translation gives CAISLDLSMGYGYTF.

This clone was counted between two and nine times. The gene calls are TRBV2 and TRBJ1-2, with D possibly matching TRBD1 (6 bases). This CDR3 region has 14 residues. CDR1 and CDR2 (germline): SNHLY, FYNNEI. V lost 6 bases and J 4 bases, leaving 15 bases between the germline ends. The CDR3 sequence is CASRQGPRSYGYTF. The CDR3 nucleotides read TGTGCCAGCAGACAGGGTCCGAGGAGCTATGGCTACACCTTC.

The chain uses TRBV18 and TRBJ1-5; D remains ambiguous. The germline gives CDR1 KGHSH, CDR2 LQKENI. The CDR3 extends over 13 amino acids. V was shortened by 0 bases and J by 7 bases, with 7 bases between the two germline ends. The CDR3 region has the DNA TGTGCCAGCTCACCACCAGGGAGGCAGCCCCAGCATTTT. It codes for CASSPPGRQPQHF.

The V gene is TRBV19, the J gene TRBJ1-1, with 7 nucleotides matching TRBD1. The CDR3 loop spans 16 amino acids. CDR1 and CDR2 (germline): LNHDA, SQIVND (reference sequence). V shed 4 bases and J 5 bases; nucleotides not matched to a gene: 13. The CDR3 region is CASSTLLRGRDTEAFF. CDR3 DNA sequence: TGTGCCAGTAGTACTCTTCTAAGGGGGCGCGATACTGAAGCTTTCTTT.

The chain recombines TRBV27 with TRBJ1-5, with D perhaps matching TRBD1 (6 bases). Looked up from germline, CDR1 is MNHEY and CDR2 is SMNVEV (reference sequence). V lost 5 bases and J 0 bases, leaving 23 bases between the germline ends. This CDR3 has 19 residues. The DNA of the CDR3 is TGTGCCAGCAGTCACAGAGGGGGTGGAGAGGCATATAGCAATCAGCCCCAGCATTTT. Protein product: CASSHRGGGEAYSNQPQHF.

The V call is TRBV9, the J call TRBJ2-5, with TRBD2 matching 8 bases. CDR1 SGDLS and CDR2 YYNGEE come from the germline V gene. Unmatched junction bases numbered 5, after V lost 6 bases and J lost 4 bases. The CDR3 consists of 13 residues. The CDR3 sequence is CASTPRGGETQYF. DNA for the CDR3: TGTGCCAGCACCCCTCGGGGGGGAGAGACCCAGTACTTC.

In its sample, this clone was seen once. The chain employs TRBV27 and TRBJ2-7, with D perhaps matching TRBD2 (6 bases). V gave up 6 bases and J gave up 8 bases, with 23 bases separating them. CDR1 is MNHEY and CDR2 is SMNVEV in the germline V gene (reference sequence). The CDR3 length is 15 residues. CDR3 sequence (DNA): TGTGCCAGCAGCCCAGAGGTGGGGGGTCAAGGAAAGCAGTACTTC. The encoded protein is CASSPEVGGQGKQYF.

DNA of the CDR3: TGTGCAAGTCGCTCTAACTCCCAGCGATCAAGGGGCACTGAAGCTTTCTTT. Translated, it gives CASRSNSQRSRGTEAFF. This chain joins TRBV12-2 and TRBJ1-1; the table's D gene call, TRBD1, was not cross checked with the DNA. TRBV12-2 is a pseudogene locus. This CDR3 has 17 amino acids.

This clone was seen more than once but under ten times. The chain combines TRBV12-1 with TRBJ1-1; the listed D gene, TRBD1, was not tested against the DNA. TRBV12-1 is a documented pseudogene. The CDR3 has 17 residues. DNA of the CDR3: TGTGCCAGCAGCCAGCAAAACAGCATCTTACAGGCTGCTGAAGCTTTCTTT. The encoded protein is CASSQQNSILQAAEAFF.

This chain connects TRBV29-1 to TRBJ2-1; 8 bases align to TRBD1. With 7 bases clipped from V and 12 bases from J, the junction kept 8 bases outside the gene matches. CDR1 and CDR2 from the germline V gene are SQVTM and ANQGSEA. The CDR3 is 11 amino acids. CDR3: CSAQDRVGQFF. The CDR3 region has the DNA TGCAGCGCCCAGGACAGGGTCGGGCAGTTCTTC.

The chain recombines TRBV18 with TRBJ2-2; 7 positions agree with TRBD2. Germline assignment: CDR1 KGHSH and CDR2 LQKENI. The CDR3 runs 16 residues. The V segment lost 0 bases and the J segment 5 bases; nucleotides outside the gene matches: 6. The CDR3 DNA reads TGTGCCAGCTCACCACCTTCAAGCGGGGTAACCGGGGAGCTGTTTTTT. Encoded protein: CASSPPSSGVTGELFF.

This chain uses TRBV2 with TRBJ1-1, with 8 bases fitting TRBD1. The CDR3 extends over 12 amino acids. V gave up 8 bases and J gave up 2 bases; unmatched junction bases: 1. Germline assignment: CDR1 SNHLY and CDR2 FYNNEI. The CDR3 sequence: CASDRGNTEAFF. DNA of the CDR3: TGTGCCAGCGACAGGGGAAACACTGAAGCTTTCTTT.

The rearrangement uses TRBV7-3 and TRBJ2-5; D unclear. V lost 4 bases, J lost 4 bases, and 10 bases lay in between. The length of the CDR3 is 13 residues. Per the germline V gene, CDR1 is SGHTA and CDR2 is FQGTGA. CDR3 in DNA: TGTGCCAGCAGCTCACAGCCCCGAGAGACCCAGTACTTC. Translated, it gives CASSSQPRETQYF.

As DNA, the CDR3 is TGTGCCAGCAGCGCGGCCAGAACCGGGTCCTCAGGGGAGCTGTTTTTT. Translating it yields CASSAARTGSSGELFF. V and J are TRBV7-3 and TRBJ2-2, with no clear D. Germline V gene lookup returns CDR1 SGHTA and CDR2 FQGTGA. Trimming removed 5 bases at V and 8 bases at J, with 21 bases between. The CDR3 runs 16 residues.

The J gene is TRBJ2-2, the V gene TRBV5-6; maybe TRBD1 (6 bases). Trimming stripped 4 bases from V and 3 bases from J, with 13 bases between. CDR1 is SGHDT and CDR2 is YYEEEE in the germline V gene. The CDR3 sequence is 15 residues long. Written as DNA, the CDR3 is TGTGCCAGCAGCATCTGGACAGTGGACACCGGGGAGCTGTTTTTT. It codes for CASSIWTVDTGELFF.

The J gene is TRBJ1-4, the V gene TRBV28; 8 positions match TRBD1. CDR1 MDHEN and CDR2 SYDVKM come from the germline V gene. The CDR3 sequence is 15 residues long. The ends lost 5 bases at V and 7 bases at J; junction bases unmatched: 9. The DNA of the CDR3 is TGTGCCAGCAGTCTAAGAGGGACAGGATCTGAAAAACTGTTTTTT. It translates to CASSLRGTGSEKLFF.

The rearrangement joins TRBV7-3 to TRBJ2-6; a weak D match, TRBD2 (5 bases). The CDR3 is 12 residues long. Per the germline V gene, CDR1 is SGHTA and CDR2 is FQGTGA. Trimming removed 6 bases from V and 10 bases from J, with 10 bases in between. The CDR3 coding sequence is TGTGCCAGCAGTCGGACGGGGAACGTCCTGACTTTC. Residues: CASSRTGNVLTF.

The V call is TRBV5-1, the J call TRBJ1-2; a possible D gene is TRBD1 (5 bases). The CDR3 is 13 amino acids. Trimming left V 4 bases short and J 8 bases short, with 15 bases between. Per the germline V gene, CDR1 is SGHRS and CDR2 is YFSETQ. In DNA, the CDR3 is TGCGCCAGCAGCCCAGACAGCTTGAACGGCTACACCTTC. It specifies CASSPDSLNGYTF.

This chain connects TRBV2 to TRBJ2-5, with 15 bases matching TRBD2. The germline V gene encodes CDR1 SNHLY and CDR2 FYNNEI. This CDR3 has 17 amino acids. With V trimmed by 2 bases and J by 5 bases, 6 bases remained unmatched. The chain's CDR3 is CASSEKGLAGGPETQYF. CDR3 coding DNA: TGTGCCAGCAGTGAAAAAGGACTAGCGGGGGGGCCGGAGACCCAGTACTTC. The full variable domain, completed using reference TRBV2 and TRBJ2-5, is EPEVTQTPSHQVTQMGQEVILRCVPISNHLYFYWYRQILGQKVEFLVSFYNNEISEKSEIFDDQFSVERPDGSNFTLKIRSTKLEDSAMYFCASSEKGLAGGPETQYFGPGTRLLVL.

The chain links TRBV28 to TRBJ2-7; no clear D gene. Per germline, CDR1 MDHEN and CDR2 SYDVKM. The CDR3 has 13 residues. V gave up 6 bases and J gave up 3 bases, with 12 bases separating them. The DNA of the CDR3 is TGTGCCAGCAGCCCTACCCGGTACTACGAGCAGTACTTC. Its translation is CASSPTRYYEQYF.

The V and J genes are TRBV3-1 (or the pseudogene TRBV3-2) and TRBJ1-4; D not certain. The CDR3 extends over 13 amino acids. Germline lookup yields CDR1 LGHDT and CDR2 YNNKEL (reference sequence). Trimming removed 3 bases at V and 17 bases at J, with 19 bases between. The CDR3 region is CASSHARANSIFF. The CDR3 DNA reads TGTGCCAGCAGCCACGCCCGAGCCAATTCAATATTTTTT.

V and J are TRBV28 and TRBJ1-2, with D uncertain. Trimming took 10 bases from V and 0 from J, leaving 12 bases between them. The germline gives CDR1 MDHEN, CDR2 SYDVKM. CDR3 length: 13 amino acids. The CDR3 loop reads CATIVGANYGYTF. The CDR3 DNA sequence: TGTGCCACAATCGTCGGGGCTAACTATGGCTACACCTTC.

The chain carries TRBV5-1 and TRBJ2-7, with D possibly being TRBD1 (6 bases). The CDR3 runs to 15 residues. Germline assignment: CDR1 SGHRS and CDR2 YFSETQ. V was clipped by 0 bases and J by 5 bases, with 15 bases between them. The CDR3: CASSLARGTLDEQYF. CDR3 nucleotide sequence: TGCGCCAGCAGCTTGGCCAGGGGTACTTTGGACGAGCAGTACTTC. Drawing the rest from reference TRBV5-1 and TRBJ2-7, the complete variable domain is KAGVTQTPRYLIKTRGQQVTLSCSPISGHRSVSWYQQTPGQGLQFLFEYFSETQRNKGNFPGRFSGRQFSNSRSEMNVSTLELGDSALYLCASSLARGTLDEQYFGPGTRLTVT.